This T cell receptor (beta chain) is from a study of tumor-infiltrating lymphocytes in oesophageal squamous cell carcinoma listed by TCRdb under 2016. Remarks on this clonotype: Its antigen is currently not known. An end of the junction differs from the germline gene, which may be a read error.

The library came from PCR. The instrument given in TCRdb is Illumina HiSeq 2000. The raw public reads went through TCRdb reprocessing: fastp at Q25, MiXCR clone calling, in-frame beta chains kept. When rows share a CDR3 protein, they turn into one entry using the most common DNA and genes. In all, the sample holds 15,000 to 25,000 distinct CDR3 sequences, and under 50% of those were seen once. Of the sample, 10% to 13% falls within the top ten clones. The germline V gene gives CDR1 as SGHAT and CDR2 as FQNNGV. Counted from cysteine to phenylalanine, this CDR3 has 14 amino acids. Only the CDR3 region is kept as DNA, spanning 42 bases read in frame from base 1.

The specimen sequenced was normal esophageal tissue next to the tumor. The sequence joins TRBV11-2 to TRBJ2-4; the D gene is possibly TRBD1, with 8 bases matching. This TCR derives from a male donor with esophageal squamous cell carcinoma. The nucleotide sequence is TGTGCCAGCAGCTCTTTGGACAGGGAGGGGGTTGGATTCTTC. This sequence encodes CASSSLDREGVGFF.